The 20 T cell receptor beta chains reported below all come from one sample, sequenced in a study of T cells after yellow fever vaccination (dated by TCRdb to between 2018 and 2020). The treatment or condition label on this specimen signifies: live attenuated yellow fever vaccine strain. Library preparation was by 5' RACE. The reads were generated on an Illumina HiSeq 2500. TCRdb applied fastp at Q25 and MiXCR to the public reads, then kept only in-frame beta chains. Each CDR3 protein gets just one entry, which takes the most common genes and DNA from the rows behind it. This sample lists roughly 310,000 distinct CDR3 sequences; over 8% were detected once. Jointly, the top ten make up approximately 19% of the sample. The source was PBMCs, collected on the day of the first yellow fever vaccination. These receptors were collected from a young man who received the YFV17D yellow fever vaccine.

The sample holds a few counts of this clonotype. This chain connects TRBV18 to TRBJ2-2, with unresolved D. CDR1 KGHSH and CDR2 LQKENI come from the germline V gene. Trimming cost V 3 bases and J 4 bases, with 9 bases left between them. The CDR3 contains 14 residues. Here the CDR3 reads CASSPGTTTGELFF. For the CDR3, the DNA is TGTGCCAGCTCACCGGGAACGACCACCGGGGAGCTGTTTTTT.

This chain joins TRBV5-1 and TRBJ2-3; 11 bases fit TRBD2. This CDR3 contains 17 residues. Germline CDR1 and CDR2: SGHRS and YFSETQ. V gave up 4 bases and J gave up 4 bases; unmatched junction bases: 11. The CDR3 coding sequence is TGCGCCAGCAGCAAATACCTTAGCGGGGGGGCCGCAGATACGCAGTATTTT. Protein sequence: CASSKYLSGGAADTQYF.

This clonotype was counted a few times. The chain has TRBV7-6 and TRBJ2-6; 9 positions match TRBD1. CDR1 SGHVS and CDR2 FNYEAQ come from the germline V gene. V was pared by 2 bases and J by 0 bases, with 5 bases of the junction left unmatched. The CDR3 covers 18 residues. CDR3 in DNA: TGTGCCAGCAGCTTATTCGGGACAGGGACCTCTGGGGCCAACGTCCTGACTTTC. Translating it yields CASSLFGTGTSGANVLTF.

This clonotype has only a few counts. V usage is TRBV7-2 and J usage is TRBJ1-4; weak D call: TRBD1 (5 bases). Trimming shortened V by 3 bases and J by 5 bases, and 10 bases separated the two germline ends. Germline V gene sequence: CDR1 SGHTA, CDR2 FQGNSA. The CDR3 is made up of 14 amino acids. DNA of the CDR3: TGTGCCAGCAGCTTGACAGCGAAAAATGAAAAACTGTTTTTT. As protein: CASSLTAKNEKLFF.

The chain couples TRBV6-5 to TRBJ2-1, with 10 bases fitting TRBD1. J was trimmed by 8 bases and V by 1 base; bases with no gene match: 5. Germline V gives CDR1 MNHEY, CDR2 SVGAGI. The length of the CDR3 is 15 residues. CDR3 sequence reads: CASSYWDRGKDEQFF. CDR3 DNA: TGTGCCAGCAGTTACTGGGACAGGGGTAAGGATGAGCAGTTCTTC.

This clonotype showed up many times. The rearrangement uses TRBV20-1 and TRBJ2-5, with D hard to call. Trimming cost V 6 bases and J 5 bases, with 13 bases left between them. The CDR3 covers 12 residues. Germline V lookup: CDR1 DFQATT, CDR2 SNEGSKA (reference sequence). The CDR3, as DNA: TGCAGTGCCCCTCTTTACGCGGAGACCCAGTACTTC. This translates into CSAPLYAETQYF.

There are a few counts of this clonotype. J is TRBJ1-1 and V is TRBV14; D call uncertain. The germline V gene has CDR1 SGHDN and CDR2 FVKESK. V shed 1 base and J shed 1 base, with 7 bases lying between them. The CDR3 is 14 residues long. The CDR3 spells CASSQVRPNTEAFF. The CDR3 DNA sequence: TGTGCCAGCAGCCAAGTTCGTCCGAACACTGAAGCTTTCTTT.

This sequence joins TRBV4-1 and TRBJ1-5; D not certain. The CDR3 is 13 residues long. Germline CDR1 and CDR2: MGHRA and YSYEKL. Between the trimmed V and J ends, which lost 0 bases and 6 bases, there was a span of 6 bases. DNA of the CDR3: TGCGCCAGCAGCCAAGATGTGGCTCAGCCCCAGCATTTT. It is translated as CASSQDVAQPQHF.

The chain joins TRBV5-4 to TRBJ2-7, with D tentatively TRBD1 or TRBD2 (5 bases each). Per the germline V gene, CDR1 is SGHNT and CDR2 is YYREEE (reference sequence). Trimming pared 2 bases from V and 1 base from J, leaving 13 bases between. CDR3 length equals 15 residues. The CDR3 is CASSFGGTESYEQYV. CDR3 nucleotide sequence: TGTGCCAGCAGCTTTGGTGGGACGGAGTCCTACGAGCAGTACGTC.

V is TRBV29-1 and J is TRBJ2-3; TRBD1 aligns across 7 bases. The length of the CDR3 is 13 residues. Germline V gene sequence: CDR1 SQVTM, CDR2 ANQGSEA. V gave up 4 bases and J gave up 6 bases; unmatched junction bases: 7. Here the CDR3 reads CSVVTGVSDTQYF. CDR3 coding DNA: TGCAGCGTTGTCACAGGGGTATCCGATACGCAGTATTTT.

In its sample, this clonotype was seen a few times. This chain links TRBV20-1 with TRBJ2-5; 11 bases agree with TRBD2. Per germline, CDR1 DFQATT and CDR2 SNEGSKA (reference sequence). This CDR3 comprises 15 residues. The J segment lost 0 bases and the V segment lost 5 bases, leaving 5 bases of the junction unmatched. The CDR3 nucleotides are TGCAGTGCTGGGGTTAGCGGGGGGGACCAAGAGACCCAGTACTTC. Protein sequence: CSAGVSGGDQETQYF.

The V gene is TRBV20-1, the J gene TRBJ1-3, with D tentatively TRBD1 (5 bases). Per germline, CDR1 DFQATT and CDR2 SNEGSKA (reference sequence). V gave up 0 bases and J gave up 12 bases, with 27 bases separating them. This CDR3 spans 17 amino acids. CDR3 sequence: CSARDLDRAGWPGLIYF. CDR3 coding DNA: TGCAGTGCTAGAGATCTTGATAGGGCAGGGTGGCCAGGGCTCATATATTTT.

This clonotype occurred a few times. This chain links TRBV27 with TRBJ1-6; tentatively, D is TRBD1 (6 bases). Looked up from germline, CDR1 is MNHEY and CDR2 is SMNVEV (reference sequence). This CDR3 spans 14 amino acids. The V end was cut by 10 bases, the J end by 1 base, with 11 bases between. The CDR3 is CATGGASYNSPLHF. As DNA, the CDR3 is TGTGCCACCGGGGGCGCGTCCTATAATTCACCCCTCCACTTT.

This clonotype came up many times. V is TRBV21-1 and J is TRBJ1-4; the table gives TRBD1 as D, unverified against the DNA. TRBV21-1 is a known pseudogene. This CDR3 has 16 residues. This CDR3 is CASSKAPGIRNEKLFF. CDR3 nucleotides: TGTGCCAGCAGCAAAGCTCCCGGCATACGTAATGAAAAACTGTTTTTT.

The sample holds a few counts of this clonotype. The rearrangement uses TRBV12-3 or TRBV12-4 and TRBJ1-5; D call uncertain. V was trimmed by 6 bases and J by 7 bases, leaving 10 bases between them. The CDR3 contains 12 residues. CDR3 nucleotide sequence: TGTGCCAGCAGGTTCGAGGGCCAGCCCCAGCATTTT. This encodes CASRFEGQPQHF.

As for this clonotype: This could be a read error, since a much larger clone is one nucleotide away. The genes are TRBV20-1 and TRBJ1-5; possible D gene TRBD1, 5 bases. CDR3 size: 13 residues. Germline CDR1 DFQATT, CDR2 SNEGSKA (reference sequence). Trimming cost V 3 bases and J 2 bases, with 8 bases left between them. The CDR3 DNA follows: TGCAGTGCTAGCCAGGGCGGCAATCAGCCCCAGCATTTT. Translating it yields CSASQGGNQPQHF.

This clonotype appeared many times. This rearrangement joins TRBV6-1 to TRBJ2-3; the D gene is possibly TRBD1 (6 bases). V was trimmed by 6 bases and J by 3 bases, leaving 19 bases between them. This CDR3 is built from 16 residues. The V gene's germline CDR1 is MNHNS and CDR2 SASEGT. CDR3 coding DNA: TGTGCCAGCAGGAGGACCCACCCAAGGGGGACAGATACGCAGTATTTT. The encoded protein is CASRRTHPRGTDTQYF.

The CDR3 coding sequence is TGCAGTGCTAGGGACGGAGCTAATTCACCCCTCCACTTT. Amino acid sequence: CSARDGANSPLHF. The chain employs TRBV20-1 and TRBJ1-6; D not certain. Germline loops: CDR1 DFQATT, CDR2 SNEGSKA (reference sequence). This CDR3 is 13 amino acids long. Deletions cut 3 bases from V and 6 bases from J, with 9 bases between.

This clonotype was seen a handful of times. The CDR3 nucleotides read TGTGCCAGCATTGATGTAAACCGGGCCTTCGTCCCGGGCTACACCTTC. Translating gives CASIDVNRAFVPGYTF. The chain is built from TRBV7-9 and TRBJ1-2; D not certain. The CDR3 consists of 16 residues. In germline, CDR1 is SEHNR, CDR2 FQNEAQ (reference sequence). V lost 7 bases and J 8 bases, leaving 26 bases between the germline ends.

This clonotype turned up a few times. The chain is built from TRBV5-1 and TRBJ1-2, with D perhaps TRBD1 (5 bases). Germline V gene sequence: CDR1 SGHRS, CDR2 YFSETQ. CDR3 size: 12 residues. V lost 4 bases and J lost 8, with 12 bases in between. The CDR3 protein is CASSAQGVGYTF. The CDR3 DNA follows: TGCGCCAGCAGCGCTCAGGGAGTAGGCTACACCTTC. The whole variable domain, filled in from reference TRBV5-1 and TRBJ1-2, reads KAGVTQTPRYLIKTRGQQVTLSCSPISGHRSVSWYQQTPGQGLQFLFEYFSETQRNKGNFPGRFSGRQFSNSRSEMNVSTLELGDSALYLCASSAQGVGYTFGSGTRLTVV.